This TCR beta chain was retrieved from a study of T cell responses to AZD1222 COVID-19 vaccine. Findings and limits, study-wide: Seropositive status at baseline applied to only a handful of AZD1222 recipients. Nearly half of spike-specific TCRs reportedly target unmutated variant regions.

V lost 2 bases, J lost 10 bases, and 16 bases lay in between. Germline CDR1 is SGHRS and CDR2 is YFSETQ. This CDR3 has 15 amino acids. Concerning this clone itself: The target antigen is unknown.

Data came from immunoSEQ multiplex PCR; TCRdb stores just in-frame clones and leaves some out. The repertoire holds around 120,000 clones, with around 92% as singletons. This sample comprised peripheral blood, obtained on day 0 of AZD1222 vaccination. V is TRBV5-1 and J is TRBJ1-6; a weak D match, TRBD1 (6 bases). The TCR comes from an adult in good health. CDR3 loop: CASSLQGASTSPLHF. CDR3 DNA: TGCGCCAGCAGCTTACAGGGTGCTAGTACATCACCCCTCCACTTT.